Presented here are 18 T cell receptor beta chains from one specimen sequenced in a study of blood T cell repertoires in COVID-19 (dated by TCRdb to the early 2020s). Receptor libraries were prepared by the immunoSEQ multiplex PCR assay. The table comes from immuneACCESS by way of TCRdb, which keeps in-frame sequences with V and J called. Part of the clones is missing from these tables; in studies checked, under half for an unresolved V gene and the rest for unknown reasons. Within this sample are 60,000 to 65,000 clones, with 75% to 85% of them counted one time only. The ten largest make up about 32% of the sample. Sequenced input: peripheral blood. Source of these receptors: a human donor in a cohort sampled during active COVID-19.

The chain uses TRBV5-8 and TRBJ1-2; no clear D. The CDR3 covers 12 residues. V lost 3 bases, J lost 4 bases, and 7 bases lay in between. Germline values: CDR1 SGHTS, CDR2 YDEGEE. The chain's CDR3 is CASSYQVYGYTF. DNA for the CDR3: TGTGCCAGCAGCTATCAGGTCTATGGCTACACCTTC.

The chain combines TRBV5-1 with TRBJ2-5, with D possibly TRBD1 on 6 matching bases. Germline V CDR1 and CDR2: SGHRS, YFSETQ. There are 13 residues in the CDR3. Trimming removed 4 bases from V and 3 bases from J, with 10 bases in between. CDR3 DNA sequence: TGCGCCAGCAGCAAAGGACAGAAAGAGACCCAGTACTTC. Its protein product is CASSKGQKETQYF.

The chain combines TRBV27 with TRBJ2-1, with D possibly being TRBD2 (5 bases). The CDR3 spans 15 residues. The V gene lost 5 bases and the J gene lost 2 bases, with 13 bases spanning the gap. The germline CDR1 and CDR2 sequences are MNHEY and SMNVEV (reference sequence). The chain's CDR3 is CASSPEGSTYNEQFF. CDR3 in DNA: TGTGCCAGCAGTCCTGAAGGGAGCACCTACAATGAGCAGTTCTTC.

In its sample, this clone was seen once. This chain joins TRBV5-5 and TRBJ1-1; 7 bases align to TRBD1. Germline loops: CDR1 SGHKS, CDR2 YYEKEE (reference sequence). The CDR3 has 14 residues. V dropped 5 bases and J dropped 1; count of bases not matched to a gene: 5. CDR3 in amino acids: CASSSGTANTEAFF. In DNA form, the CDR3 reads TGTGCCAGCAGTTCCGGGACAGCGAACACTGAAGCTTTCTTT.

This chain connects TRBV7-6 to TRBJ1-2, with D maybe TRBD1 (6 bases). The CDR3 length is 11 residues. The germline V gene encodes CDR1 SGHVS and CDR2 FNYEAQ. V shed 8 bases and J shed 5 bases, with 9 bases lying between them. CDR3 nucleotides: TGTGCCAGCGTAACAGGGTATGGCTACACCTTC. Encoded protein: CASVTGYGYTF.

In its sample, this clone was seen a few times. The rearrangement links TRBV21-1 to TRBJ1-5; the DNA was not compared with TRBD1, the D call given in the table. TRBV21-1 is termed a pseudogene. CDR3 length equals 17 residues. The CDR3 spells CASSTPGQGPLNQPQHF. Here the CDR3 DNA reads TGTGCCAGCAGCACTCCGGGACAGGGCCCCCTCAATCAGCCCCAGCATTTT.

This chain connects TRBV5-1 to TRBJ2-3, with TRBD2 matching 9 bases. In germline, CDR1 is SGHRS, CDR2 YFSETQ. CDR3 size: 14 residues. The V gene end was trimmed by 7 bases and the J gene end by 2 bases; junction bases not matched to a gene: 5. The CDR3 region is CASGREGNTDTQYF. Written as DNA, the CDR3 is TGCGCCAGCGGGCGGGAGGGAAACACAGATACGCAGTATTTT.

This clone was seen a handful of times. The CDR3 DNA reads TGCGCCAGCAGCCAAGATTCTGGCTATTCACCCCTCCACTTT. Translated: CASSQDSGYSPLHF. The chain uses TRBV4-1 and TRBJ1-6, with D unclear. The length of the CDR3 is 14 residues. CDR1 is MGHRA, CDR2 YSYEKL, per germline. V shed 0 bases and J shed 8 bases, with 8 bases lying between them.

The chain carries TRBV2 and TRBJ2-5; D is possibly TRBD1 (6 bases). Germline CDR1 and CDR2: SNHLY and FYNNEI. The V and J ends lost 6 bases and 5 bases respectively, with 16 bases between them. This CDR3 comprises 14 residues. The CDR3 DNA reads TGTGCCAGCAGCCGCGACGCAGGGGCGGAGACCCAGTACTTC. Translated: CASSRDAGAETQYF.

The chain combines TRBV6-2 or TRBV6-3 with TRBJ1-1, with D possibly being TRBD1 (6 bases). From germline, CDR1 is MNHEY and CDR2 SVGEGT. V lost 5 bases and J 1 base, leaving 11 bases between the germline ends. CDR3 size: 14 residues. This CDR3 reads CASSQLTGNTEAFF. The CDR3 region has the DNA TGTGCCAGCAGTCAACTGACAGGGAACACTGAAGCTTTCTTT.

The chain combines TRBV9 with TRBJ1-6, with 8 bases that match TRBD1. CDR1 SGDLS and CDR2 YYNGEE come from the germline V gene. The CDR3 contains 15 residues. J was trimmed by 8 bases and V by 4 bases; bases with no gene match: 8. As DNA, the CDR3 is TGTGCCAGCAGCACCCGGACAGGGCAGGATTCACCCCTCCACTTT. It translates to CASSTRTGQDSPLHF.

V usage is TRBV19 and J usage is TRBJ2-1, with TRBD2 identical over 10 bases. The CDR3 runs 15 residues. V shed 5 bases, J shed 3 bases, and the junction held 4 bases outside the gene matches. CDR1 is LNHDA and CDR2 is SQIVND in the germline V gene (reference sequence). CDR3 protein: CASSPAGGIYNEQFF. CDR3 DNA: TGTGCCAGTAGTCCAGCGGGGGGGATCTACAATGAGCAGTTCTTC.

This clone was seen more than once but under ten times. This chain uses TRBV6-1 with TRBJ2-6; D unresolved. Germline CDR1 is MNHNS and CDR2 is SASEGT. Deletions cut 1 base from V and 6 bases from J, with 19 bases between. The CDR3 sequence is 18 residues long. The CDR3 region has the DNA TGTGCCAGCAGTGAAGGCGGTACCTTTATTCGAGTGGCCAACGTCCTGACTTTC. Its protein is CASSEGGTFIRVANVLTF.

This clone came up a few times. The chain carries TRBV5-1 and TRBJ1-3, with unresolved D. The germline V gene encodes CDR1 SGHRS and CDR2 YFSETQ. The CDR3 extends over 15 amino acids. Trimming stripped 2 bases from V and 0 bases from J, with 9 bases between. The chain's CDR3 is CASSFGSGSGNTIYF. CDR3 sequence (DNA): TGCGCCAGCAGCTTTGGGTCGGGCTCTGGAAACACCATATATTTT. Full variable domain (outside the CDR3, taken from reference TRBV5-1 and TRBJ1-3): KAGVTQTPRYLIKTRGQQVTLSCSPISGHRSVSWYQQTPGQGLQFLFEYFSETQRNKGNFPGRFSGRQFSNSRSEMNVSTLELGDSALYLCASSFGSGSGNTIYFGEGSWLTVV.

The chain joins TRBV7-9 to TRBJ2-7; TRBD1 agrees at 10 bases. Germline V CDR1 and CDR2: SEHNR, FQNEAQ (reference sequence). Trimming at V came to 3 bases and at J to 2 bases, leaving 1 base not matched to a gene. There are 14 residues in the CDR3. The CDR3 loop reads CASSLGQGTYEQYF. DNA of the CDR3: TGTGCCAGCAGCTTGGGACAGGGGACCTACGAGCAGTACTTC.

The chain couples TRBV10-1 to TRBJ2-2; tentative D call: TRBD2 (6 bases). Germline loops: CDR1 WNHNN, CDR2 SYGVQD (reference sequence). V was shortened by 5 bases and J by 4 bases, with 14 bases between the two germline ends. The CDR3 is 15 amino acids. CDR3 loop: CASSPQGGSTGELFF. The CDR3 DNA follows: TGCGCCAGCAGTCCTCAGGGAGGTAGCACCGGGGAGCTGTTTTTT.

The gene calls are TRBV13 and TRBJ2-3; TRBD2 is a possible D gene (6 bases). The germline V gene has CDR1 PRHDT and CDR2 FYEKMQ (reference sequence). The length of the CDR3 is 16 residues. Trimming stripped 1 base from V and 6 bases from J, with 17 bases between. CDR3 DNA: TGTGCCAGCAGCTTAGACGGGGACTTCACTGGGGATACGCAGTATTTT. The encoded protein is CASSLDGDFTGDTQYF. Full variable domain (outside the CDR3, taken from reference TRBV13 and TRBJ2-3): AAGVIQSPRHLIKEKRETATLKCYPIPRHDTVYWYQQGPGQDPQFLISFYEKMQSDKGSIPDRFSAQQFSDYHSELNMSSLELGDSALYFCASSLDGDFTGDTQYFGPGTRLTVL.

This chain uses TRBV2 with TRBJ1-2; TRBD1 aligns across 10 bases. V was pared by 6 bases and J by 2 bases, with 6 bases of the junction left unmatched. This CDR3 is 15 amino acids long. The germline V gene encodes CDR1 SNHLY and CDR2 FYNNEI. In DNA form, the CDR3 reads TGTGCCAGCAGCGGGACAGGGGTAGGGAACTATGGCTACACCTTC. Residues: CASSGTGVGNYGYTF. The full variable domain, its missing parts supplied by reference TRBV2 and TRBJ1-2, is EPEVTQTPSHQVTQMGQEVILRCVPISNHLYFYWYRQILGQKVEFLVSFYNNEISEKSEIFDDQFSVERPDGSNFTLKIRSTKLEDSAMYFCASSGTGVGNYGYTFGSGTRLTVV.